This record covers a single TCR beta chain. Which antigen it targets is not known. No base qualities exist here, and no much larger clone lies one base off it. The sample originates from a study of blood T cell repertoires in COVID-19 (dated by TCRdb to 2018 to 2021). With regard to the full study: Samples from collaborators originated in the United States, Italy and Spain and spanned both the acute and convalescent phases of COVID-19. The material from the prospective study consisted of cDNA or gDNA derived from T cells, B-cell-depleted T cells, or PBMCs. Subjects who had been exposed to COVID-19, were actively infected with it, or had recovered from it provided the deeply sampled blood TCRbeta repertoires that made up the dataset. A freely available public database, intended as a resource for researchers studying the immune response to SARS-CoV-2, is where the repertoires were released. The samples were drawn from the first 160 participants of the ongoing ImmuneRACE study and from 1,254 subjects provided by 6 global collaborators. Sample metadata almost always included a de-identified subject ID, COVID-19 status, age in years and sex. Where HLA class I and class II types were available, the types were taken from metadata supplied by the sample provider, not from assay-based typing.

Findings and caveats that apply to the study as a whole: The amount of clinical and demographic metadata varied by source and participant and was provided uncurated.

A second Seattle source provided samples from volunteer blood donors who had recovered from COVID-19. The collaborating institutions used their own protocols to collect whole blood in K2EDTA tubes. Collaborator samples were shipped for TCRbeta analysis as frozen whole blood, isolated PBMCs, or DNA extracted from either sample type. From its cysteine to its phenylalanine, the CDR3 spans 14 amino acids. Kept here is only the CDR3 DNA, which spans 42 bases and is read in frame from base 1. Per the germline V gene, SGHDT is the CDR1 and YYEEEE is the CDR2. Trimming costs V 0 bases and J 3 bases, and their ends lie 6 bases apart. The immunoSEQ Assay, a bias-controlled multiplex PCR, was used to amplify TCRbeta CDR3 regions from genomic DNA. The study's processing was this. Within the assay, amplification of reference gene primers was used to estimate how many nucleated cells each sample contained. To quantify the absolute abundance of each unique TCRbeta CDR3 rearrangement, sequence reads were collapsed and filtered. Productive Simpson clonality was computed per sample as the square root of Simpson's diversity index over productive rearrangements. Sourced from immuneACCESS, this table was stored by TCRdb with only in-frame sequences that have V and J called. A share of the clones is absent; for the studies checked, an unresolved V gene accounts for under half, and the remainder has no known explanation. V and J calls plus clone size are reproduced from that table; the DNA served to infer D and trimming. The sample yields fewer than 200,000 clones; about 85% were counted once. The top ten clonotypes cover 1% to 1.5% of the sample.

In this chain, TRBV5-6 is recombined with TRBJ2-2, and possibly TRBD1, on 5 matching bases. The sequencing input was peripheral blood. The receptor comes from a man in his fifties or sixties who had recovered from COVID-19. The DNA reads TGTGCCAGCAGCTTGGGACAGTACACCGGGGAGCTGTTTTTT. Its protein product is CASSLGQYTGELFF.